This T cell receptor beta chain was identified during a study of blood T cell repertoires in COVID-19. Study overall: Sample material is recorded as cDNA or gDNA derived from T cells, B-cell-depleted T cells, or PBMCs.

In the original analysis: By means of reference gene primer amplification, nucleated cell counts were estimated. TCRdb's table, derived via immunoSEQ multiplex PCR, lists solely in-frame clones and lacks some. The DNA gave D and trimming, while V, J and clone size come from that table. The sample has 270,000 or so clones, roughly 83% seen once; the top ten hold almost 1.5%. CDR1 SGHTA and CDR2 FQGTGA come from the germline V gene. V lost 2 bases to trimming and J lost 10 bases; unmatched junction nucleotides: 22. This CDR3 comprises 19 residues. Material for sequencing was peripheral blood. The source is a human donor with COVID-19, enrolled during active disease. The donor label of this sample is uncertain. V and J are TRBV7-3 and TRBJ2-1, with 8 bases aligning to TRBD1. The CDR3 sequence: CASSLYLVGWGQDQREQFF. CDR3 sequence (DNA): TGTGCCAGCAGCTTATATCTTGTCGGGTGGGGACAGGACCAAAGGGAGCAGTTCTTC. The variable domain in full, with the rest retrieved from reference TRBV7-3 and TRBJ2-1, is GAGVSQTPSNKVTEKGKYVELRCDPISGHTALYWYRQSLGQGPEFLIYFQGTGAADDSGLPNDRFFAVRPEGSVSTLKIQRTERGDSAVYLCASSLYLVGWGQDQREQFFGPGTRLTVL.